This T cell receptor (beta chain) was recovered during a study of T cell repertoires in cytomegalovirus infection (dated by TCRdb to about 2019). With regard to the full study: Peptide stimulations targeted recently identified HLA-C-restricted CMV epitopes, whose presentation resists viral immunomodulation, together with well-studied HLA-B-restricted epitopes. Donor HLA type was relevant to the analysis, because carriage of CMV infection together with the matching HLA type was indicated by public TCR beta signatures. Here is what the overall study found, with its caveats: In both this cohort and an independent cohort of several hundred donors, the cumulative frequency of public TCR beta family members distinguished carriers of CMV infection plus the relevant HLA type. The ex vivo response was dominated by HLA-C-restricted CMV-specific TCR beta clonotypes, and the single most frequent clonotype in two of eight donors was supplied by these HLA-C-restricted clonotypes.

The listed sequencing device is Illumina HiSeq 1500. TCRdb trimmed public reads at Q25 via fastp, called clones via MiXCR and kept in-frame beta chains. Merged by CDR3 protein, the rows form single entries marked with the most common genes and DNA. This sample is represented by some 800,000 distinct CDR3 sequences; roughly 29% of them were singletons. Around 13% of the sample is in the top ten clones. The treatment or condition label on this specimen signifies: in vitro stimulation with specific CMV peptide epitopes to enrich CMV-specific T cells. This clonotype was recorded only once. The antigen this receptor binds is unknown. No base qualities exist here, and no much larger clone lies one base off it. A single read constitutes weak evidence. The junction carries 9 bases between V and J, which are trimmed by 6 bases and 4 bases respectively. CDR1 LNHDA and CDR2 SQIVND were looked up in the germline V gene (reference sequence). CDR3 length: 13 amino acids, cysteine to phenylalanine. Of the read, only the CDR3 DNA is kept; its 39 bases are in frame from base 1.

The receptor's source is a human donor in good health (CMV status not recorded). Some clones in this sample may be carry-over from other donors' samples. The specimen was cultured CD8+ T cells from PBMCs, collected from culture after CMV antigen stimulation. The rearrangement joined TRBV19 to TRBJ2-2; the D gene is possibly TRBD1 or TRBD2, each agreeing over 5 bases. CDR3 reads: CASRGRSTGELFF. At the DNA level, the sequence is TGTGCCAGTAGGGGACGGTCCACCGGGGAGCTGTTTTTT.